This T cell receptor (beta chain) was found in a study of cytomegalovirus exposure and HLA in healthy donors. Across the whole study: An earlier analysis identified 120 million or so unique TCR beta sequences in 150 million to 200 million T cells.

The length of the CDR3 is 13 residues. The J segment lost 1 base and the V segment lost 8 bases, leaving 1 base of the junction unmatched. Germline V lookup: CDR1 ENHRY, CDR2 SYGVKD. Study-level results: Several of the most significant clusters appeared, in a later analysis, to be linked to common viral pathogens. There was a cluster of highly shared sequence variants that was likely a sequencing artifact.

Points on this clone: No antigen is known for it.

The PCR was carried out with 60 Vbeta primers and 13 Jbeta primers. Measured with immunoSEQ multiplex PCR; TCRdb has only the in-frame clones, and not every one. The sample has fewer than 75,000 clones, and its top ten clones hold about a sixth. The chain employs TRBV10-3 and TRBJ2-3; 9 bases line up with TRBD2. The TCR was taken from a boy younger than 18 in good health and CMV-seronegative. Sequencing used PBMCs. Here the CDR3 reads CAILAGGTDTQYF. The CDR3 bases are TGTGCCATCTTAGCGGGAGGCACAGATACGCAGTATTTT.